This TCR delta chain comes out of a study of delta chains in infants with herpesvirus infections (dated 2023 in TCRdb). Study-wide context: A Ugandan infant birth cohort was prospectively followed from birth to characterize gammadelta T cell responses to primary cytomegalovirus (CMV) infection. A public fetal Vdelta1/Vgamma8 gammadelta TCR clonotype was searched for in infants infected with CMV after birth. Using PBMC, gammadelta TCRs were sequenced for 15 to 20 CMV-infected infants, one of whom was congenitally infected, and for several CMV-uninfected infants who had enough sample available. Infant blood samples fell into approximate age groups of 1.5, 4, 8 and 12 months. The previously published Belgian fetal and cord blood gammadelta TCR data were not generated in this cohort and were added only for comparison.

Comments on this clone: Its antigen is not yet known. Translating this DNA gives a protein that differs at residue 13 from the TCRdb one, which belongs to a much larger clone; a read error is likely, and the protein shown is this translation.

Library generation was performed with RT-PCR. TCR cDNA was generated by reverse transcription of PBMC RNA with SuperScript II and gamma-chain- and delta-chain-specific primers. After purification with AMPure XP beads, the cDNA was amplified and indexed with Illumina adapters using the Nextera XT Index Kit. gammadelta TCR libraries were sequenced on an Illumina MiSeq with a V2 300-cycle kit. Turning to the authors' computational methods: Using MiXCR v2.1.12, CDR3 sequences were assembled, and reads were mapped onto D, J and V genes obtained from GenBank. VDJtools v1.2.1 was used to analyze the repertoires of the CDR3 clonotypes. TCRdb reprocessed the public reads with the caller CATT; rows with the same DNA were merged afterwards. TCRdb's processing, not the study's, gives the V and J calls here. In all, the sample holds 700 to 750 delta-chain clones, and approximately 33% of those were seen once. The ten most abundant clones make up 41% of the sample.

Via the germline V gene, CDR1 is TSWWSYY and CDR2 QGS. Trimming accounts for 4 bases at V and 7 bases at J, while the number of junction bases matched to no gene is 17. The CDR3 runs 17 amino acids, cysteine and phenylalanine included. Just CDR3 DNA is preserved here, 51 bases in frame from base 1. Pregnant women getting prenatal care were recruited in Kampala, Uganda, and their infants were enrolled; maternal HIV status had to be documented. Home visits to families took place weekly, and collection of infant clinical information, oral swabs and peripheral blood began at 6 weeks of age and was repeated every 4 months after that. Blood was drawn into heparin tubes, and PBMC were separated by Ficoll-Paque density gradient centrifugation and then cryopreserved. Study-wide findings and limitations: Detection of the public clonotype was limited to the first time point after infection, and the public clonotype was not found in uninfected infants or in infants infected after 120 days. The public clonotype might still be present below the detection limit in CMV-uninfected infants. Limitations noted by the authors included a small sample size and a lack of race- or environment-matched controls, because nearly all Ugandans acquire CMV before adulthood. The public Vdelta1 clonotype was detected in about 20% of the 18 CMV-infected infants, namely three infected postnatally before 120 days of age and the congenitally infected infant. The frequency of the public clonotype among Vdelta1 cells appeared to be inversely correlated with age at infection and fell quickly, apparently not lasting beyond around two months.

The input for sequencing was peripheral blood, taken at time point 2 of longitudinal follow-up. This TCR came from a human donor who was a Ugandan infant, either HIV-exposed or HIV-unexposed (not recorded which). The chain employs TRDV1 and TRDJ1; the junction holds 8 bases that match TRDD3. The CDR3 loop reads CALGVSGVGDYPGKLIF. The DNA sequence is TGTGCTCTTGGGGTTTCCGGGGTGGGGGATTACCCCGGTAAACTCATCTTT.